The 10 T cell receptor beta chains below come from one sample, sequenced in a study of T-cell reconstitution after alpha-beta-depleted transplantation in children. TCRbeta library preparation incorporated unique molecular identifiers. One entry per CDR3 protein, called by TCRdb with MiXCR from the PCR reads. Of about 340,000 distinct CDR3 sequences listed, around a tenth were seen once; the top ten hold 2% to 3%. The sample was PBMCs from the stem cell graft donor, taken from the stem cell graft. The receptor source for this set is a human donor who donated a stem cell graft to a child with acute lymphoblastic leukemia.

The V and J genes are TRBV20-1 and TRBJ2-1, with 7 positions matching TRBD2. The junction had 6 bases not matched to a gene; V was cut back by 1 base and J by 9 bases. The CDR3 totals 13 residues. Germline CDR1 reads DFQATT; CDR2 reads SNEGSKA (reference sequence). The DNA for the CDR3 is TGCAGTGCTAGAGGGCAGCGGGAACTTGAGCAGTTCTTC. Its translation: CSARGQRELEQFF.

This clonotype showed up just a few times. DNA for the CDR3: TGCAGTGCTAGAGATTTTAGGACTAGCACAGATACGCAGTATTTT. Translating it yields CSARDFRTSTDTQYF. J is TRBJ2-3 and V is TRBV20-1, with a weak D call TRBD2 (5 bases). This CDR3 region has 15 residues. The germline gives CDR1 DFQATT, CDR2 SNEGSKA (reference sequence). V was shortened by 0 bases and J by 0 bases, with 10 bases between the two germline ends.

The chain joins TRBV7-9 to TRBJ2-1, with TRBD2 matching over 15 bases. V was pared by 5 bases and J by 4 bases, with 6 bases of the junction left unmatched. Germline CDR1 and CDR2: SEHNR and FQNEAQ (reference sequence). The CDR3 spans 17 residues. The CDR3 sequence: CASSRTSGREGYNEQFF. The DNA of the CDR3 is TGTGCCAGCAGCCGGACTAGCGGGAGGGAGGGGTACAATGAGCAGTTCTTC. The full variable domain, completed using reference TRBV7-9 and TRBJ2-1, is DTGVSQNPRHKITKRGQNVTFRCDPISEHNRLYWYRQTLGQGPEFLTYFQNEAQLEKSRLLSDRFSAERPKGSFSTLEIQRTEQGDSAMYLCASSRTSGREGYNEQFFGPGTRLTVL.

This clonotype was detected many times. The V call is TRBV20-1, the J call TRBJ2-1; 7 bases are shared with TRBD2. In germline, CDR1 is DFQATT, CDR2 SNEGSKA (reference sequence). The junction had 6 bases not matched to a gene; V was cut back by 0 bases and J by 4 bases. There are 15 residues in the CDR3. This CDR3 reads CSARDVSGTYNEQFF. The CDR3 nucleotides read TGCAGTGCTAGAGATGTCAGCGGGACGTACAATGAGCAGTTCTTC.

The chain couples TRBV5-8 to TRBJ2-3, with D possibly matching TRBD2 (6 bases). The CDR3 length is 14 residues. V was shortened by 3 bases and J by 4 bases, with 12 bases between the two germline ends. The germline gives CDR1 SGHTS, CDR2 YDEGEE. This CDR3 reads CASSSRRGPDTQYF. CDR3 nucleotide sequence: TGTGCCAGCAGCTCTCGGAGGGGCCCAGATACGCAGTATTTT. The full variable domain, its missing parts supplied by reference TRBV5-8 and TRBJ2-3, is EAGVTQSPTHLIKTRGQQATLRCSPISGHTSVYWYQQALGLGLQFLLWYDEGEERNRGNFPPRFSGRQFPNYSSELNVNALELEDSALYLCASSSRRGPDTQYFGPGTRLTVL.

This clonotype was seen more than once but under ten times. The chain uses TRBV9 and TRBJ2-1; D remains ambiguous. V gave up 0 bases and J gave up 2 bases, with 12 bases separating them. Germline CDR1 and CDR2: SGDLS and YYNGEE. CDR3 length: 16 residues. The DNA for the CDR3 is TGTGCCAGCAGCGTAGATGGACGGTCTACCTACAATGAGCAGTTCTTC. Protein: CASSVDGRSTYNEQFF. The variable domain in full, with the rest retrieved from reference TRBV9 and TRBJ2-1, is DSGVTQTPKHLITATGQRVTLRCSPRSGDLSVYWYQQSLDQGLQFLIQYYNGEERAKGNILERFSAQQFPDLHSELNLSSLELGDSALYFCASSVDGRSTYNEQFFGPGTRLTVL.

The CDR3 bases are TGCGCCAGCTCCCGCACCGGGACAAGCACCTACGAGCAGTACTTC. Translating it yields CASSRTGTSTYEQYF. The rearrangement joins TRBV5-1 to TRBJ2-7; D perhaps matches TRBD1 (6 bases). CDR3 length: 15 residues. V was clipped by 7 bases and J by 2 bases, with 19 bases between them. Looked up from germline, CDR1 is SGHRS and CDR2 is YFSETQ.

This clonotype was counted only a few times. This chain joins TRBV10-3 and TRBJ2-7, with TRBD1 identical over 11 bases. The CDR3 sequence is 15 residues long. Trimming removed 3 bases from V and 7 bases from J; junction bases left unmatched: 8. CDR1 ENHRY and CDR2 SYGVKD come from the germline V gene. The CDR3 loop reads CAISDRDRGVWEQYF. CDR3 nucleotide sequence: TGTGCCATCAGTGATCGGGACAGGGGGGTTTGGGAGCAGTACTTC.

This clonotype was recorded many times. For the CDR3, the DNA is TGCAGTGCTATCCAGGGGGGTCAGCCCCAGCATTTT. It translates to CSAIQGGQPQHF. The V and J genes are TRBV20-1 and TRBJ1-5; 7 bases line up with TRBD1. The CDR3 length is 12 residues. Trimming cost V 4 bases and J 6 bases; bases outside gene matches: 3. Germline lookup yields CDR1 DFQATT and CDR2 SNEGSKA (reference sequence).

The CDR3 here is CSATGLADSTDTQYF. The DNA of the CDR3 is TGCAGTGCCACTGGACTAGCCGACAGCACAGATACGCAGTATTTT. V gene TRBV20-1 combines with J gene TRBJ2-3, with 8 bases identical to TRBD2. Looked up from germline, CDR1 is DFQATT and CDR2 is SNEGSKA (reference sequence). CDR3 length equals 15 residues. The J segment lost 0 bases and the V segment lost 6 bases, leaving 8 bases of the junction unmatched.